This T cell receptor (beta chain) was sequenced for a study of chemoradiotherapy in HPV16-positive cancers (dated by TCRdb to about 2022). Some background on the complete study: Functional T-cell assays on cells from two HPV16-positive patients defined candidate HPV-specific T-cell clones and common TCR motifs. Whether T-cell immunity against the HPV oncoproteins E6 and E7 changes during chemoradiotherapy and whether survival is affected by this immunity were examined in the study. The candidate HPV-specific TCRs and motifs were then tracked in TCR repertoires from around 93 patients with HPV-related cancers. Study-wide conclusions, independent of this receptor: Among HPV16-positive patients, expansion of HPV-responsive T cells during chemoradiotherapy was associated with better recurrence-free survival. Expansion of candidate HPV-specific clones and E7-related TCR motifs was observed in the tumor microenvironment during treatment, whereas no such expansion was observed for non-HPV-specific T cells. The functional definition of HPV-specific T cells was derived from only a couple of HPV16-positive patients, and the survival association was reported for HPV16-positive patients.

Points on this clone: Its target antigen remains unknown. The sample holds no much larger clone one base away, and base qualities are not on file.

Repertoires were sampled repeatedly over the course of chemoradiotherapy so that clonal expansion in the tumor microenvironment could be followed. Preparation of the library involved the immunoSEQ multiplex PCR assay. TCRdb carries this immuneACCESS record with in-frame sequences only. Its versions omit some clonotypes, under half of them owing to an unresolved V gene in the studies checked, with the rest unexplained. The sample table holds about 7,000 clones, of which about 80% were seen once. Jointly, the top ten make up 3.6% of the sample. The germline V end is reduced by 6 bases and the J end by 4 bases; junction bases left unmatched: 3. Including cysteine and phenylalanine, the CDR3 has 12 amino acids. The retained sequence is limited to the CDR3, 36 bases, with the frame set at the first base. CDR1 and CDR2 were assigned from the germline V gene as SQVTM and ANQGSEA.

The sample here was taken from a patient who underwent chemoradiotherapy. This TCR was recovered from a human donor with HPV-associated anogenital cancer. This receptor chain uses TRBV29-1 and TRBJ1-5, and TRBD1 matches 7 of the central bases. The DNA sequence reads TGCAGCGTAACACAGGGGAATCAGCCCCAGCATTTT. It is translated as CSVTQGNQPQHF.